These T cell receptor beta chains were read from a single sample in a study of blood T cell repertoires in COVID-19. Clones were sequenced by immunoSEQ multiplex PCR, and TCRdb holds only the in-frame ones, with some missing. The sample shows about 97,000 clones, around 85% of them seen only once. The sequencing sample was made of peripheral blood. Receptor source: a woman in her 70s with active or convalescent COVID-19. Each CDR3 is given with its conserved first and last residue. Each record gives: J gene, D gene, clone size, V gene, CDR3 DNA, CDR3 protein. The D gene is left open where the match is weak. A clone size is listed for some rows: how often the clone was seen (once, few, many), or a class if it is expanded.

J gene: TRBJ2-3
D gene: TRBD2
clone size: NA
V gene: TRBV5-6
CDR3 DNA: TGTGCCAGCAGCTTGGGTGTTTCCGGGAGGGGAGGCACAGATACGCAGTATTTT
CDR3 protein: CASSLGVSGRGGTDTQYF

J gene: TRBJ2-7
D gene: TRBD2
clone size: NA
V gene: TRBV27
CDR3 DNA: TGTGCCAGCAGTTTATCGGGGCGGGGGGGCTTCTACGAGCAGTACTTC
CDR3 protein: CASSLSGRGGFYEQYF

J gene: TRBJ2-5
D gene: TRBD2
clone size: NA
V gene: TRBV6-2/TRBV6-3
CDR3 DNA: TGTGCCAGCAGCGGACTAGCGGGGGGTAAAAAAGAGACCCAGTACTTC
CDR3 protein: CASSGLAGGKKETQYF

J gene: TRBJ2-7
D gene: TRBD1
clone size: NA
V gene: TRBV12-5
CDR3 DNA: TGTGCTAGTGCTAGGGGGACAGGGGCGAGGGAGCAGTACTTC
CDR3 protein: CASARGTGAREQYF

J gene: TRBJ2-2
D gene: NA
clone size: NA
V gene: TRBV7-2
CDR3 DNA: TGTGCCAGCAGCTTAGGGCCATCCGGGGGAAACACCGGGGAGCTGTTTTTT
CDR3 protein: CASSLGPSGGNTGELFF

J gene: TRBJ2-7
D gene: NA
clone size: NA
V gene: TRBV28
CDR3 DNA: TGTGCCAGCAGCTCCTCCCTCTACGAGCAGTACTTC
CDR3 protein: CASSSSLYEQYF

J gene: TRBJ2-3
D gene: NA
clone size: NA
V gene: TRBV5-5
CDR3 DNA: TGTGCCAGCAGCTTGGCTGTCGGGTTTAATTCAGATACGCAGTATTTT
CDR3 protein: CASSLAVGFNSDTQYF

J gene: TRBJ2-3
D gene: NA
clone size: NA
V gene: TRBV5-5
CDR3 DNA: TGTGCCAGCAGCTTGGGACTAGGACTCACAGATACGCAGTATTTT
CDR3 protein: CASSLGLGLTDTQYF

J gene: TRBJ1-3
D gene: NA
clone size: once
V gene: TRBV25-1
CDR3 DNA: TGTGCCAGCAAGATCAGCTCTGGAAACACCATATATTTT
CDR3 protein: CASKISSGNTIYF

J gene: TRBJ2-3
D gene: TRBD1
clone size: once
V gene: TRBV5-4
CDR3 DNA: TGTGCCAGCAGCTTAAGGCAGGGGGCAACAGATACGCAGTATTTT
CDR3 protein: CASSLRQGATDTQYF

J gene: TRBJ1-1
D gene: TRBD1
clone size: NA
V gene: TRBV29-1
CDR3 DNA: TGCAGCGTTGATGAGGGGGCCCCCGAAGCTTTCTTT
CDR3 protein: CSVDEGAPEAFF

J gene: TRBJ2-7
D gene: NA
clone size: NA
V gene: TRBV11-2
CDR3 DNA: TGTGCCAGCAGCTTAAAGGCCTCAGGGCAGTACTTC
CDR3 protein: CASSLKASGQYF

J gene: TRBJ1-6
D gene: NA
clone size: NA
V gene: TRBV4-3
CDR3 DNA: TGCGCCAGCAGCCAAGATCTAAAACAGATTAATTCACCCCTCCACTTT
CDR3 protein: CASSQDLKQINSPLHF

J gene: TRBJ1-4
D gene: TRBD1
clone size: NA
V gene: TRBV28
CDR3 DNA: TGTGCCAGCAGCCGATCGGGACAGAATAATGAAAAACTGTTTTTT
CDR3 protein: CASSRSGQNNEKLFF

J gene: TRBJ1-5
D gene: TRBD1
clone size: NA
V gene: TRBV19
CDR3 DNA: TGTGCCAGTAGTGGGCAGGGGGCGCGTGGCAATCAGCCCCAGCATTTT
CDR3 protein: CASSGQGARGNQPQHF

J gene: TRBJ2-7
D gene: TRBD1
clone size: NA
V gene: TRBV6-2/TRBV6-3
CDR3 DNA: TGTGCCAGCAGTCCCAGGACAGGGGGCGAGCAGTACTTC
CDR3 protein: CASSPRTGGEQYF

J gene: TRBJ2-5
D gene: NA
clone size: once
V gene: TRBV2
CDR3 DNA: TGTGCCAGCAGTTCCGGGGTAGAGGAGACCCAGTACTTC
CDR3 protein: CASSSGVEETQYF

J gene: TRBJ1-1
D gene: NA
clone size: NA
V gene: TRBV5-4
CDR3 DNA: TGTGCCAGCAGGGAAGGTCATGAGGGTGGCACTGAAGCTTTCTTT
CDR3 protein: CASREGHEGGTEAFF

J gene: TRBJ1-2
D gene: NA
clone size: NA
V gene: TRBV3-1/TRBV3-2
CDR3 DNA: TGTGCCAGCAGCCAAGACAGAGGGTTCGGCTACACCTTC
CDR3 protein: CASSQDRGFGYTF

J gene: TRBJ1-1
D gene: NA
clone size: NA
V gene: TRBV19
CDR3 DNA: TGTGCCAGTAGTAGAGAATGGGAGGGGAGGAACACTGAAGCTTTCTTT
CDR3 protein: CASSREWEGRNTEAFF

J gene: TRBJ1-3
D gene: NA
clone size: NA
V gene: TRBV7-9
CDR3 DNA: TGTGCCAGCAGCCACGGGATTAAAGACACCATATATTTT
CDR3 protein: CASSHGIKDTIYF

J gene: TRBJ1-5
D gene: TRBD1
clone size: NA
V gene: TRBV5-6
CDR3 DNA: TGTGCCAGCAGCTTGGGCAGGGGGCTCCAGCCCCAGCATTTT
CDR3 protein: CASSLGRGLQPQHF

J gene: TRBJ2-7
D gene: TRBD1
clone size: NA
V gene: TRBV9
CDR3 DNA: TGTGCCAGCAGTGGAGGAAGGGGACAGGGGGCGTCTGGTCTCACCTACGAGCAGTACTTC
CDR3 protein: CASSGGRGQGASGLTYEQYF

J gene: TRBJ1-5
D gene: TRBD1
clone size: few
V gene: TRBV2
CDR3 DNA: TGTGCCAGCAGATGGGACAGTCGGTCCAATCAGCCCCAGCATTTT
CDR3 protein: CASRWDSRSNQPQHF

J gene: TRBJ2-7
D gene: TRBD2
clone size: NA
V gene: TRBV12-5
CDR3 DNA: TGTGCTAGTGGTCCGGGGACTAGCGGGCCTTCCTACGAGCAGTACTTC
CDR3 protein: CASGPGTSGPSYEQYF

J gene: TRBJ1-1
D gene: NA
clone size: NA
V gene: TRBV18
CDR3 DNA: TGTGCCAGCTCACCACGGCCACAGCCAAACACTGAAGCTTTCTTT
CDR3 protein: CASSPRPQPNTEAFF

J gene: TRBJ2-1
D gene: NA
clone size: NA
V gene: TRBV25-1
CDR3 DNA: TGTGCCAGCAGTCCAGAACTGGAGTCCTACAATGAGCAGTTCTTC
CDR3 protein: CASSPELESYNEQFF

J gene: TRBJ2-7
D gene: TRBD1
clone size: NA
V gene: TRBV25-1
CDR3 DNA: TGTGCCAGCTTCGGACAGGGTCCCTACGAGCAGTACTTC
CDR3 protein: CASFGQGPYEQYF

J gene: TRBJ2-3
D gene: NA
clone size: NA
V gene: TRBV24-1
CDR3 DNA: TGTGCCACCAGTGATTGGGCAGGTGGGAGCACAGATACGCAGTATTTT
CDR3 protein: CATSDWAGGSTDTQYF

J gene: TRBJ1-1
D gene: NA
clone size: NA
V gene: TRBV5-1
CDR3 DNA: TGCGCCAGCAGCTTGGTCGGCAGGGCTGATGGTGAAGCTTTCTTT
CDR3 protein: CASSLVGRADGEAFF

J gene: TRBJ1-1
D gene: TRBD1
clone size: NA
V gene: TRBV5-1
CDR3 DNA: TGCGCCAGCAGCTTGGGAGGGACAGGGGTTAGCTCCAACACTGAAGCTTTCTTT
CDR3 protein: CASSLGGTGVSSNTEAFF

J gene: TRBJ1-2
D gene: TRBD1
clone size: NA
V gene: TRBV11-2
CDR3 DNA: TGTGCCAGCAGCTATAATTTCCAGGGGGGCCTTGGCTACACCTTC
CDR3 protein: CASSYNFQGGLGYTF

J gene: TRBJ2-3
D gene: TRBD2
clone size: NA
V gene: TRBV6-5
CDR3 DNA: TGTGCCAGCAAAAGACTAGCGGGGGGGCCAGATACGCAGTATTTT
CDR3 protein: CASKRLAGGPDTQYF

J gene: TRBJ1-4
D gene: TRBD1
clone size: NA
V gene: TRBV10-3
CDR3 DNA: TGTGCCATCAGTGAGTCGTTTACAGGGGGCGCAACTAGTGAAAAACTGTTTTTT
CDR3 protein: CAISESFTGGATSEKLFF

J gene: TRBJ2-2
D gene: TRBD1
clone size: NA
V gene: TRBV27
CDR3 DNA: TGTGCCAGCAGCTTCAAGGGACAGGGAGTGGGGGAGCTGTTTTTT
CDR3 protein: CASSFKGQGVGELFF

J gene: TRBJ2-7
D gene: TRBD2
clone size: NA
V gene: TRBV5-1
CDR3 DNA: TGCGCCAGCAGCTCAACTAGCGGGATGAACGAGCAGTACTTC
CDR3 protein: CASSSTSGMNEQYF

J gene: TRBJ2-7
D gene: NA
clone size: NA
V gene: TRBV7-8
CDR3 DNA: TGTGCCAGCAGCTTAGAACAGGACCCGTCCTACGAGCAGTACTTC
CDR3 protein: CASSLEQDPSYEQYF

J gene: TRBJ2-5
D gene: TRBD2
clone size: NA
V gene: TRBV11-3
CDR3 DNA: TGTGCCAGCAGCTTAGTGGCTGGACTAGAGGAGACCCAGTACTTC
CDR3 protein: CASSLVAGLEETQYF

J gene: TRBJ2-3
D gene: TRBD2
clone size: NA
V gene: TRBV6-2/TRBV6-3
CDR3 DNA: TGTGCCAGCAGTATCCCTAGCGGGGGCCGGACACCGCAGTATTTT
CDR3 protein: CASSIPSGGRTPQYF

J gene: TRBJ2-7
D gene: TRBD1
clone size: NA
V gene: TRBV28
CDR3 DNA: TGTGCCAGCAGTCTACCCCGGACAGGGACCTCTACCTCCTACGAGCAGTACTTC
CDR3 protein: CASSLPRTGTSTSYEQYF

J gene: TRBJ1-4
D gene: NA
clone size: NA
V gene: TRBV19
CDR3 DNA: TGTGCCAGTAGCTCGACAGCAACTAATGAAAAACTGTTTTTT
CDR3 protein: CASSSTATNEKLFF

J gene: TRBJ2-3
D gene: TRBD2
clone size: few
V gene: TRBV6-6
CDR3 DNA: TGTGCCAGCAGTCATCCGGGACTAGCGGTTACAGATACGCAGTATTTT
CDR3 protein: CASSHPGLAVTDTQYF

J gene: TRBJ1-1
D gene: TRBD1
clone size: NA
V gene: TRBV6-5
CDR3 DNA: TGTGCCAGCAGTCAGGGGGTGGGAGAAGCTTTCTTT
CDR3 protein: CASSQGVGEAFF

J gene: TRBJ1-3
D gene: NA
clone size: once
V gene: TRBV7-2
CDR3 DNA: TGTGCCAGCAGCCACCCCCCGGGCAGGGCAAGCTCTGGAAACACCATATATTTT
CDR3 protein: CASSHPPGRASSGNTIYF

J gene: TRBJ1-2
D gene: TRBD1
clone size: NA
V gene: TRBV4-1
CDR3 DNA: TGCGCCAGCAGCTCATCAGGGACAGGGAACTATGGCTACACCTTC
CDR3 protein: CASSSSGTGNYGYTF

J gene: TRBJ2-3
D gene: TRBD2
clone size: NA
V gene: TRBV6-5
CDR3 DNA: TGTGCCAGCACGCGGGAGTTCGGCACAGATACGCAGTATTTT
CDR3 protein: CASTREFGTDTQYF

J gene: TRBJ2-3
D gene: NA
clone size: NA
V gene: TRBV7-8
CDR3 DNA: TGTGCCAGCAGCTTATTTGGCCCAGATACGCAGTATTTT
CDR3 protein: CASSLFGPDTQYF

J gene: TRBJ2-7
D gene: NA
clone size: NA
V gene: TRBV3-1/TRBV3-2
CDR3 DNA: TGTGCCAGCAGCCATCGGGGAGACGAGCAGTACTTC
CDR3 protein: CASSHRGDEQYF

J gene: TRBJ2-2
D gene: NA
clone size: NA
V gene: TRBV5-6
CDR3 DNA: TGTGCCAGCAGCTTGGGTGGAGCGAACACCGGGGAGCTGTTTTTT
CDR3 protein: CASSLGGANTGELFF

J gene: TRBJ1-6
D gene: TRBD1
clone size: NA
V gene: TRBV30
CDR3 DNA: TGTGCCTCCCTCAGGGGGCCGGGGACACCCCTCCACTTT
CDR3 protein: CASLRGPGTPLHF

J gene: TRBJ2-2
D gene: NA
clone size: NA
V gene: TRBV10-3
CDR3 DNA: TGTGCCATCAGTGAGTCCGGACTAGGGGGGTCCCGTGGGGAGCTGTTTTTT
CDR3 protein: CAISESGLGGSRGELFF

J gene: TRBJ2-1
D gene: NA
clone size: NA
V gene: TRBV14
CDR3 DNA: TGTGCCAGCAGCCAAGATTGGAGGGACAATGAGCAGTTCTTC
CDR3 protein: CASSQDWRDNEQFF

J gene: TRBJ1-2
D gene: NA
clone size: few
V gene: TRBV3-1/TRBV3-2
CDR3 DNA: TGTGCCAGCAGCCAACGACAGTATGGCTACACCTTC
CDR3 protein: CASSQRQYGYTF